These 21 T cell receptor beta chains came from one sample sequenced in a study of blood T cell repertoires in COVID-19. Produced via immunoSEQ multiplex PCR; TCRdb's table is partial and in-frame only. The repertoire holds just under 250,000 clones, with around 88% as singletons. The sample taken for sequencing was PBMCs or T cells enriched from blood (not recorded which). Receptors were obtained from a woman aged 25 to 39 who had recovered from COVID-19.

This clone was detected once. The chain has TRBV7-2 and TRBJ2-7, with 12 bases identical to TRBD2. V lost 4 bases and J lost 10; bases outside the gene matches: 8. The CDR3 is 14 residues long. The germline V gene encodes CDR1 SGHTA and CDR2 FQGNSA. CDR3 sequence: CASSSGLAGESQYF. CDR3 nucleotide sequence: TGTGCCAGCAGCTCGGGACTAGCGGGTGAATCACAGTACTTC.

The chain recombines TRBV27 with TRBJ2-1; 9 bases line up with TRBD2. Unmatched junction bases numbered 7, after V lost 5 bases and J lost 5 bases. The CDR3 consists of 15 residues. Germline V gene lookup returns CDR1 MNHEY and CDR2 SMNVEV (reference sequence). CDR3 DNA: TGTGCCAGCAGTCCCCCAGCGGGAGGACACAATGAGCAGTTCTTC. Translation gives CASSPPAGGHNEQFF.

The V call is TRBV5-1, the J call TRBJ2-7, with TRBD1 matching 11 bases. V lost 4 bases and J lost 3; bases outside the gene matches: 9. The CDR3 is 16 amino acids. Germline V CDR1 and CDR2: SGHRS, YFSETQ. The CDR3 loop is CASSLTLGTGGYEQYF. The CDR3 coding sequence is TGCGCCAGCAGCCTCACCCTCGGGACAGGGGGCTACGAGCAGTACTTC.

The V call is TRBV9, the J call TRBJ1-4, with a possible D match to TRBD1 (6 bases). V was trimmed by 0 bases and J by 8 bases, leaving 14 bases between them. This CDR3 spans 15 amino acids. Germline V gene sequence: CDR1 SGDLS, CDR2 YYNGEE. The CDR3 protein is CASSVAQGIGEKLFF. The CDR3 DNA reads TGTGCCAGCAGCGTAGCCCAGGGGATAGGAGAAAAACTGTTTTTT.

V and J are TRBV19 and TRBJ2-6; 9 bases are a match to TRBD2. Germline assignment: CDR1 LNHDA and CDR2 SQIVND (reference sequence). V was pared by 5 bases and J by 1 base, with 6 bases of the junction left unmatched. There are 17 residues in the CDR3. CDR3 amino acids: CASSPKAGGSGANVLTF. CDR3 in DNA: TGTGCCAGTAGTCCTAAAGCGGGAGGTTCTGGGGCCAACGTCCTGACTTTC.

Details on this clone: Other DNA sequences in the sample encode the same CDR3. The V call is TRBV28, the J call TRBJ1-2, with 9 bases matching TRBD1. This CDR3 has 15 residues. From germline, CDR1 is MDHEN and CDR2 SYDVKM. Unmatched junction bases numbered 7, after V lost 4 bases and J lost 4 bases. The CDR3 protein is CASSSLGQGTYGYTF. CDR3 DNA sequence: TGTGCCAGCAGTTCTCTGGGACAGGGAACCTATGGCTACACCTTC.

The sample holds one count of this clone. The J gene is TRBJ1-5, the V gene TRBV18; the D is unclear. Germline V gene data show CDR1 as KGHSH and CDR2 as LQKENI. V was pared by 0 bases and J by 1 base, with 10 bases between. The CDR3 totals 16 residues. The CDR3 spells CASSPPLGNSNQPQHF. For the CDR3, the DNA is TGTGCCAGCTCACCACCGCTCGGGAACAGCAATCAGCCCCAGCATTTT.

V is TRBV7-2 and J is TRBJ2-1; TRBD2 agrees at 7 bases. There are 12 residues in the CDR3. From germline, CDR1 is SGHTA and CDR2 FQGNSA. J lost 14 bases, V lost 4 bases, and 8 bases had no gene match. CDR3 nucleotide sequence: TGTGCCAGCAGCTCACTAGTGCGGGAGAAGTTCTTC. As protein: CASSSLVREKFF.

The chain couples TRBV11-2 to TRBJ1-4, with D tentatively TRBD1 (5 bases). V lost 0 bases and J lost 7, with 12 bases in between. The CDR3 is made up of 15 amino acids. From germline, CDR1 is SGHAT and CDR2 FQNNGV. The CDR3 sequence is CASSLDSGRVEKLFF. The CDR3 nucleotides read TGTGCCAGCAGCTTAGATTCGGGCAGGGTTGAAAAACTGTTTTTT.

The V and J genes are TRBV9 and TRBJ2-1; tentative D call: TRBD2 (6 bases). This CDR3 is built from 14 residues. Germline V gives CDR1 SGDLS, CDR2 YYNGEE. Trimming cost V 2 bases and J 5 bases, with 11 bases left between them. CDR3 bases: TGTGCCAGCAGCGTGGGGGGAGCCCACAATGAGCAGTTCTTC. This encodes CASSVGGAHNEQFF.

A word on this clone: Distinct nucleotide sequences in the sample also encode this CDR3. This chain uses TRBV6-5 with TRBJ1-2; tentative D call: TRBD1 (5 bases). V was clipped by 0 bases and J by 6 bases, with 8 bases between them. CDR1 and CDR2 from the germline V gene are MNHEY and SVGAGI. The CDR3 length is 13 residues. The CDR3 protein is CASSYSRGDGYTF. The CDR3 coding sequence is TGTGCCAGCAGTTACTCTCGGGGGGATGGCTACACCTTC.

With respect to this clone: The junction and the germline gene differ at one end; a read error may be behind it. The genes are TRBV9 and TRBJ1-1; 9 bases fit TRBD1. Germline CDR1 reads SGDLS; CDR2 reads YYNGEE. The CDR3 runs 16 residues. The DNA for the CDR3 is TGTGCCAGCAGCGCCCCCGGGACAGGGATTCGGACTGAGGCTTTCTTT. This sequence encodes CASSAPGTGIRTEAFF.

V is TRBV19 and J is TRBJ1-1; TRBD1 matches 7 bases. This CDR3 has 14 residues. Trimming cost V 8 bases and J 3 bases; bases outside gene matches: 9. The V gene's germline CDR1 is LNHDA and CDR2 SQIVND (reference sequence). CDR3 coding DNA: TGTGCCAGTTGCGCCAGGGGGGAGGACACTGAAGCTTTCTTT. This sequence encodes CASCARGEDTEAFF.

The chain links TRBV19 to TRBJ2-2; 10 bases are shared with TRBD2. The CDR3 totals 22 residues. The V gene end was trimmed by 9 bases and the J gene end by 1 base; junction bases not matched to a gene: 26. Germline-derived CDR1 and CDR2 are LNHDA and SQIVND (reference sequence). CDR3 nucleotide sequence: TGTGCCAGCCTACCCTCACCACCCGGACTAGCGGCCTTCTGGGGGAACACCGGGGAGCTGTTTTTT. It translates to CASLPSPPGLAAFWGNTGELFF.

Here the CDR3 reads CASSYYRGLVNTEAFF. The CDR3 DNA follows: TGTGCCAGCAGTTATTACAGGGGGCTGGTGAACACTGAAGCTTTCTTT. This chain joins TRBV6-2 or TRBV6-3 and TRBJ1-1, with 9 bases that match TRBD1. The junction had 5 bases not matched to a gene; V was cut back by 3 bases and J by 0 bases. This CDR3 is built from 16 residues. Germline lookup yields CDR1 MNHEY and CDR2 SVGEGT.

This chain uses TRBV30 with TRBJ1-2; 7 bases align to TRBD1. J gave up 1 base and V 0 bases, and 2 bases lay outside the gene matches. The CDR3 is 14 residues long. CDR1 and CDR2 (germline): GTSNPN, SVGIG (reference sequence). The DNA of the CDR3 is TGTGCCTGGAGTGTACAGGGGCTTAACTATGGCTACACCTTC. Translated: CAWSVQGLNYGYTF.

CDR3 residues: CAIGEGQPQHF. CDR3 sequence (DNA): TGTGCCATCGGGGAGGGGCAGCCCCAGCATTTT. The chain recombines TRBV10-3 with TRBJ1-5; tentatively, D is TRBD1 (5 bases). V lost 8 bases to trimming and J lost 7 bases, with 9 bases between them. In germline, CDR1 is ENHRY, CDR2 SYGVKD. The CDR3 loop spans 11 amino acids.

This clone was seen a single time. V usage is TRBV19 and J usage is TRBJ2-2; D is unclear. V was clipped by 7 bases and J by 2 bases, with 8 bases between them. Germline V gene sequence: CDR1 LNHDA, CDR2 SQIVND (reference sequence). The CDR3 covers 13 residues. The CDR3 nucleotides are TGTGCCAGTACGGTCCTAAACACCGGGGAGCTGTTTTTT. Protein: CASTVLNTGELFF.

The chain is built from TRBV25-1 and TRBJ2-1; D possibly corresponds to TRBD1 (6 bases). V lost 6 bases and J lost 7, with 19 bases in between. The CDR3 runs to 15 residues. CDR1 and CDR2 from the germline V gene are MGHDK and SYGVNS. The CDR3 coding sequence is TGTGCCAGCAGGGGGGCGGGTACCTTAGGGAATGAGCAGTTCTTC. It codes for CASRGAGTLGNEQFF.

Here the CDR3 reads CASSPTGGYNEQFF. The CDR3 nucleotides read TGTGCCAGCAGCCCGACAGGGGGTTACAATGAGCAGTTCTTC. This rearrangement joins TRBV11-3 to TRBJ2-1; TRBD1 matches at 9 bases. The CDR3 has 14 amino acids. Germline CDR1 and CDR2: SGHNT and YENEEA. V was pared by 5 bases and J by 4 bases, with 3 bases of the junction left unmatched.

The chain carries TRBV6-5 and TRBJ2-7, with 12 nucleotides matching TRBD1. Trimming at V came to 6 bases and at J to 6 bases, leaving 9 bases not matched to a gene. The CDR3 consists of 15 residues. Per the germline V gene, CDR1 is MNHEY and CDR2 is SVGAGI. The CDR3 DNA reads TGTGCCAGCAGAGCCCGGGACAGGGGGCTCGGCGAGCAGTACTTC. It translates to CASRARDRGLGEQYF.